This TCR beta chain was identified during a study of blood T cells in healthy people across ages. The second PCR ran about 6 to 12 cycles with a sample-barcoded 5' primer and J-beta primers. TCRdb processed the 5' RACE reads anew with MiXCR; each CDR3 protein has one entry. The repertoire holds 1.8 million or so distinct CDR3 sequences, with about 39% as singletons. This clonotype was sampled from a human donor in good health. Sequenced sample: blood.

The CDR3 DNA sequence: TGTGCCAGCAGCCGTTACGTCTACACTGGACTGGCAGGGTTTGGCTACACCTTC. Its protein product is CASSRYVYTGLAGFGYTF. V and J are TRBV5-6 and TRBJ1-2; D is perhaps TRBD1 (5 bases). V was cut by 4 bases and J by 7 bases, with 29 bases left in between. Looked up from germline, CDR1 is SGHDT and CDR2 is YYEEEE. CDR3 length equals 18 residues. Full variable domain (outside the CDR3, taken from reference TRBV5-6 and TRBJ1-2): DAGVTQSPTHLIKTRGQQVTLRCSPKSGHDTVSWYQQALGQGPQFIFQYYEEEERQRGNFPDRFSGHQFPNYSSELNVNALLLGDSALYLCASSRYVYTGLAGFGYTFGSGTRLTVV.